The 28 T cell receptor beta chains below all came from one sample that was sequenced in a study of identical twins. TCRdb ran MiXCR on the 5' RACE reads and lists one entry per CDR3 protein. The data contain a few hundred thousand distinct CDR3 sequences, 13% to 15% of them seen just once; the ten biggest clones take up 0.35% to 0.45%. The sample was also linked to a second study, of yellow fever vaccine responses in identical twins.

Sequenced: CD4+ T cells sorted from blood. All receptors come from a woman younger than 35 in good health.

There are a few counts of this clonotype. The chain employs TRBV20-1 and TRBJ2-3; no clear D gene. The CDR3 has 15 amino acids. V gave up 0 bases and J gave up 2 bases, with 12 bases separating them. The germline V gene has CDR1 DFQATT and CDR2 SNEGSKA (reference sequence). CDR3 nucleotide sequence: TGCAGTGCTAGAGAGGTTCTATATCTCACAGATACGCAGTATTTT. Its protein is CSAREVLYLTDTQYF.

This clonotype showed up just a few times. Here the CDR3 DNA reads TGTGCCAGCAGTTTCAAAGTGGGGGGACTAGCGAGATCTAGCACAGATACGCAGTATTTT. This encodes CASSFKVGGLARSSTDTQYF. The genes are TRBV27 and TRBJ2-3, with 10 nucleotides matching TRBD2. The CDR3 extends over 20 amino acids. V lost 3 bases and J lost 0; bases outside the gene matches: 15. CDR1 is MNHEY, CDR2 SMNVEV, per germline (reference sequence).

The sample holds a few counts of this clonotype. DNA for the CDR3: TGCAGTGCTAGCTCTCGGCTGGGGGCTCTGCGTCGCAATGAGCAGTTCTTC. This sequence encodes CSASSRLGALRRNEQFF. The V gene is TRBV20-1, the J gene TRBJ2-1, with a possible D match to TRBD1 (6 bases). The V and J ends lost 3 bases and 6 bases respectively, with 24 bases between them. CDR1 is DFQATT and CDR2 is SNEGSKA in the germline V gene (reference sequence). The CDR3 is 17 residues long.

The chain joins TRBV7-9 to TRBJ2-1, with TRBD1 as a possible D gene (6 bases). The V end was cut by 7 bases, the J end by 3 bases, with 13 bases between. Germline V gives CDR1 SEHNR, CDR2 FQNEAQ (reference sequence). The CDR3 is 14 amino acids. The CDR3 protein is CASTTGTHYNEQFF. The CDR3 DNA reads TGTGCCAGCACAACAGGGACCCACTACAATGAGCAGTTCTTC. The whole variable domain, remainder taken from reference TRBV7-9 and TRBJ2-1, is DTGVSQNPRHKITKRGQNVTFRCDPISEHNRLYWYRQTLGQGPEFLTYFQNEAQLEKSRLLSDRFSAERPKGSFSTLEIQRTEQGDSAMYLCASTTGTHYNEQFFGPGTRLTVL.

This chain connects TRBV5-1 to TRBJ1-3, with D hard to call. Deletions cut 7 bases from V and 0 bases from J, with 11 bases between. The V gene's germline CDR1 is SGHRS and CDR2 YFSETQ. The CDR3 has 14 residues. CDR3 coding DNA: TGCGCCAGCCGGAGGGATTACTCTGGAAACACCATATATTTT. This gives the protein CASRRDYSGNTIYF.

There are a few counts of this clonotype. J is TRBJ1-2 and V is TRBV24-1; D is unclear. The CDR3 has 13 amino acids. The germline V gene has CDR1 KGHDR and CDR2 SFDVKD. V was clipped by 1 base and J by 8 bases, with 10 bases between them. Here the CDR3 reads CATSDFGSRGYTF. CDR3 bases: TGTGCCACCAGTGATTTTGGCTCTAGAGGCTACACCTTC.

This clonotype was seen a few times. The chain uses TRBV20-1 and TRBJ2-7; 10 positions agree with TRBD2. CDR1 is DFQATT, CDR2 SNEGSKA, per germline (reference sequence). This CDR3 is 13 amino acids long. The trim removed 6 bases at V and 3 bases at J, leaving 5 bases unmatched. CDR3 DNA sequence: TGCAGTGCCTCCGGGACTAGCGACTACGAGCAGTACTTC. Protein product: CSASGTSDYEQYF.

The sample holds a few counts of this clonotype. V gene TRBV6-5 combines with J gene TRBJ2-1; 10 bases are shared with TRBD2. CDR1 is MNHEY and CDR2 is SVGAGI in the germline V gene. The V and J ends lost 3 bases and 11 bases, in that order; junction bases with no gene match: 7. The CDR3 contains 14 residues. CDR3 bases: TGTGCCAGCAGTTATCTAGCGGGAGAGAATAAGCAGTTCTTC. This encodes CASSYLAGENKQFF.

J is TRBJ2-2 and V is TRBV9; D remains ambiguous. V shed 0 bases and J shed 3 bases, with 0 bases lying between them. In germline, CDR1 is SGDLS, CDR2 YYNGEE. The CDR3 is 12 residues long. The CDR3 loop is CASSVDTGELFF. The DNA for the CDR3 is TGTGCCAGCAGCGTAGACACCGGGGAGCTGTTTTTT.

This clonotype showed up many times. The V call is TRBV29-1, the J call TRBJ2-1; 9 nucleotides agree with TRBD2. Per the germline V gene, CDR1 is SQVTM and CDR2 is ANQGSEA. The CDR3 length is 15 residues. V shed 3 bases, J shed 6 bases, and the junction held 9 bases outside the gene matches. The CDR3 DNA is TGCAGCGTTGACGTGCGGGAGGGCCGAGGCAATGAGCAGTTCTTC. Translated: CSVDVREGRGNEQFF.

This clonotype has more than one count but fewer than ten. The chain recombines TRBV5-1 with TRBJ2-2; 9 nucleotides match TRBD1. V lost 4 bases, J lost 5 bases, and 9 bases stayed unmatched. The germline CDR1 and CDR2 sequences are SGHRS and YFSETQ. The CDR3 has 16 amino acids. In DNA form, the CDR3 reads TGCGCCAGCAGCGGCCAGGGACAGGGTTCTACCGGGGAGCTGTTTTTT. This translates into CASSGQGQGSTGELFF.

The rearrangement links TRBV24-1 to TRBJ2-3, with TRBD2 as a possible D gene (5 bases). There are 14 residues in the CDR3. In germline, CDR1 is KGHDR, CDR2 SFDVKD. Trimming pared 6 bases from V and 4 bases from J, leaving 13 bases between. CDR3 sequence reads: CATSFSLAADTQYF. For the CDR3, the DNA is TGTGCCACCAGTTTTTCCCTAGCCGCAGATACGCAGTATTTT.

This clonotype was recorded a few times. The J gene is TRBJ2-2, the V gene TRBV3-1; D is perhaps TRBD1 or TRBD2 (5 bases each). The CDR3 is 17 residues long. The V gene's germline CDR1 is LGHDT and CDR2 YNNKEL (reference sequence). V gave up 0 bases and J gave up 1 base, with 12 bases separating them. This chain's CDR3 is CASSQDPRGLNTGELFF. The CDR3 nucleotides read TGTGCCAGCAGCCAAGACCCGAGGGGTTTGAACACCGGGGAGCTGTTTTTT.

The V call is TRBV20-1, the J call TRBJ2-1; D is uncertain. This CDR3 contains 13 residues. Germline V CDR1 and CDR2: DFQATT, SNEGSKA (reference sequence). Trimming took 6 bases from V and 1 from J, leaving 10 bases between them. This chain's CDR3 is CSALANSYNEQFF. The CDR3 nucleotides are TGCAGTGCACTGGCGAATTCCTACAATGAGCAGTTCTTC.

This clonotype was counted a few times. The chain combines TRBV4-1 with TRBJ2-3; D is unresolved. Trimming removed 1 base at V and 2 bases at J, with 7 bases between. Germline loops: CDR1 MGHRA, CDR2 YSYEKL. The CDR3 is made up of 14 amino acids. This CDR3 is CASSQVRFTDTQYF. Written as DNA, the CDR3 is TGCGCCAGCAGCCAAGTCCGATTCACAGATACGCAGTATTTT.

This clonotype was picked up a small number of times. The genes are TRBV15 and TRBJ1-4; the D is unclear. The V end lost 1 base, the J end lost 4 bases, and 13 bases lay between the germline ends. CDR1 is LNHNV, CDR2 YYDKDF, per germline (reference sequence). This CDR3 region has 16 residues. CDR3 bases: TGTGCCACCAGCAGAGCTGGCAGGCAGGTTAATGAAAAACTGTTTTTT. This gives the protein CATSRAGRQVNEKLFF.

This clonotype was seen more than once but under ten times. This chain links TRBV5-5 with TRBJ2-7; no definite D call. The CDR3 is 12 residues long. With 1 base removed from V and 9 bases from J, the gap between germline ends came to 11 bases. Germline V CDR1 and CDR2: SGHKS, YYEKEE (reference sequence). The CDR3 bases are TGTGCCAGCAGCTTGATGGACCAGAGGCAGTACGTC. This gives the protein CASSLMDQRQYV.

The chain has TRBV2 and TRBJ1-6, with a weak D call TRBD1 (6 bases). Trimming stripped 6 bases from V and 10 bases from J, with 16 bases between. CDR3 length equals 14 residues. CDR1 and CDR2 (germline): SNHLY, FYNNEI. In DNA, the CDR3 is TGTGCCAGCAGGGGGGGCAGGGAGTACTCACCCCTCCACTTT. The encoded protein is CASRGGREYSPLHF.

The rearrangement uses TRBV7-9 and TRBJ1-6, with a tentative D call TRBD1 (6 bases). Trimming shortened V by 7 bases and J by 7 bases, and 14 bases separated the two germline ends. The CDR3 extends over 14 amino acids. Germline CDR1 is SEHNR and CDR2 is FQNEAQ (reference sequence). CDR3 loop: CASNPTGPNSPLHF. For the CDR3, the DNA is TGTGCCAGCAACCCCACAGGGCCCAATTCACCCCTCCACTTT. Together with reference TRBV7-9 and TRBJ1-6, the CDR3 gives the full variable domain: DTGVSQNPRHKITKRGQNVTFRCDPISEHNRLYWYRQTLGQGPEFLTYFQNEAQLEKSRLLSDRFSAERPKGSFSTLEIQRTEQGDSAMYLCASNPTGPNSPLHFGNGTRLTVT.

The rearrangement joins TRBV6-1 to TRBJ2-5; 9 nucleotides agree with TRBD2. The CDR3 sequence is 18 residues long. V lost 5 bases and J lost 2; bases outside the gene matches: 15. CDR1 is MNHNS, CDR2 SASEGT, per germline. Here the CDR3 reads CASSRQLGGAGGQETQYF. The CDR3 nucleotides are TGTGCCAGCAGTCGGCAACTTGGAGGAGCGGGGGGACAAGAGACCCAGTACTTC.

This clonotype was detected a few times. The genes are TRBV25-1 and TRBJ2-5, with a tentative D call TRBD2 (6 bases). Germline CDR1 MGHDK, CDR2 SYGVNS. The V end lost 0 bases, the J end lost 2 bases, and 22 bases lay between the germline ends. The CDR3 is 19 amino acids. CDR3 DNA: TGTGCCAGCAGTGAATATCCCCTCGTTTTGGTAGCGGTACAAGAGACCCAGTACTTC. It is translated as CASSEYPLVLVAVQETQYF. The entire variable domain, with the rest obtained from reference TRBV25-1 and TRBJ2-5, is as follows: EADIYQTPRYLVIGTGKKITLECSQTMGHDKMYWYQQDPGMELHLIHYSYGVNSTEKGDLSSESTVSRIRTEHFPLTLESARPSHTSQYLCASSEYPLVLVAVQETQYFGPGTRLLVL.

This clonotype was detected once. The genes are TRBV10-3 and TRBJ2-5, with D uncertain. Germline assignment: CDR1 ENHRY and CDR2 SYGVKD. The V gene lost 0 bases and the J gene lost 4 bases, with 6 bases spanning the gap. CDR3 length: 13 residues. As DNA, the CDR3 is TGTGCCATCAGTGAGTCCACTATAGAGACCCAGTACTTC. This gives the protein CAISESTIETQYF.

This clonotype appeared a few times. The J gene is TRBJ2-2, the V gene TRBV2; 9 nucleotides match TRBD2. The length of the CDR3 is 14 residues. Germline CDR1 and CDR2: SNHLY and FYNNEI. Trimming took 8 bases from V and 2 from J; bases not matched to a gene: 3. The CDR3 DNA sequence: TGTGCCAGCCGACTAGCGGCAAACACCGGGGAGCTGTTTTTT. Protein product: CASRLAANTGELFF.

This clonotype turned up a few times. The chain uses TRBV20-1 and TRBJ2-7; possibly TRBD1 or TRBD2 for D (6 bases each). The CDR3 is made up of 13 amino acids. The ends were cut back, 3 bases at V and 4 bases at J, with 13 bases in the middle. Germline loops: CDR1 DFQATT, CDR2 SNEGSKA (reference sequence). Here the CDR3 DNA reads TGCAGTGCTAGCGGCAGGGGACTGTACGAGCAGTACTTC. It specifies CSASGRGLYEQYF.

This clonotype was found many times. The gene calls are TRBV5-1 and TRBJ2-5; 7 positions agree with TRBD1. V lost 3 bases to trimming and J lost 2 bases; unmatched junction nucleotides: 4. Germline CDR1 is SGHRS and CDR2 is YFSETQ. CDR3 length equals 14 residues. CDR3 in amino acids: CASSSPGQQETQYF. CDR3 sequence (DNA): TGCGCCAGCAGCTCACCGGGACAGCAAGAGACCCAGTACTTC. Full variable domain (outside the CDR3, taken from reference TRBV5-1 and TRBJ2-5): KAGVTQTPRYLIKTRGQQVTLSCSPISGHRSVSWYQQTPGQGLQFLFEYFSETQRNKGNFPGRFSGRQFSNSRSEMNVSTLELGDSALYLCASSSPGQQETQYFGPGTRLLVL.

This clonotype has at least ten counts. The CDR3 protein is CASRGTSGYNEQFF. CDR3 bases: TGTGCCAGCAGAGGGACTAGCGGATACAATGAGCAGTTCTTC. The chain joins TRBV12-3 or TRBV12-4 to TRBJ2-1, with 11 bases lining up with TRBD2. CDR3 length: 14 amino acids. J lost 4 bases, V lost 6 bases, and 2 bases had no gene match.

This clonotype has at least ten counts. Germline and junction disagree at one end, which may indicate a read error. This chain connects TRBV5-1 to TRBJ1-1; D gene unclear. CDR3 length: 14 residues. Looked up from germline, CDR1 is SGHRS and CDR2 is YFSETQ. The DNA of the CDR3 is TGTGCCAGCAGTCTGGACGGGATGAACACTGAAGCTTTCTTT. Its translation is CASSLDGMNTEAFF.

The rearrangement uses TRBV20-1 and TRBJ2-1; D remains unclear. The CDR3 covers 16 residues. The V end lost 6 bases, the J end lost 0 bases, and 18 bases lay between the germline ends. Germline CDR1 DFQATT, CDR2 SNEGSKA (reference sequence). The CDR3 region is CSAPGGQPVSYNEQFF. CDR3 DNA sequence: TGCAGTGCCCCGGGCGGCCAGCCAGTCTCCTACAATGAGCAGTTCTTC.